The 16 T cell receptor beta chains in this list originate from one sample, sequenced in a study of shared clonotypes between healthy human individuals (dated by TCRdb to 2018 to 2020). Libraries came from the immunoSEQ multiplex PCR assay. In its TCRdb copy, this immuneACCESS table keeps in-frame sequences only and misses some clones. Where compared with another copy, unresolved V genes explain less than half of these, and the others have no known cause. The sample table contains a few million clones; only one count was recorded for less than 95% of them. Together, the top ten hold about 0.36% of the sample. The sequencing input was naive CD4+ T cells from PBMCs. Read against the paper, the sample's cell subset or site label means: CD45RA+ positively selected. The receptors stem from a man younger than 35 in good health. Some clones in this sample may be carry-over from other donors' samples.

The table lists this clone with a count of one. The chain uses TRBV5-1 and TRBJ2-5, with TRBD2 identical over 9 bases. The CDR3 spans 16 residues. CDR1 is SGHRS and CDR2 is YFSETQ in the germline V gene. Losses at the gene ends were 2 bases for V and 5 bases for J; bases not matched to a gene: 10. CDR3 nucleotides: TGCGCCAGCAGCTTAATGCCTAGCGGGACCGGGGAGACCCAGTACTTC. Protein sequence: CASSLMPSGTGETQYF.

The V and J genes are TRBV5-4 and TRBJ2-1; D not resolved. The V gene lost 0 bases and the J gene lost 5 bases, with 12 bases spanning the gap. The CDR3 spans 15 residues. The V gene's germline CDR1 is SGHNT and CDR2 YYREEE (reference sequence). CDR3 coding DNA: TGTGCCAGCAGCTTGGATGGCAGGTCGAACAATGAGCAGTTCTTC. It is translated as CASSLDGRSNNEQFF.

Regarding this clone: Relative to the germline gene, one junction end is altered; a read error may explain this. This same CDR3 is encoded by further DNA sequences in the sample. This chain links TRBV28 with TRBJ2-5; 9 positions match TRBD2. Germline assignment: CDR1 MDHEN and CDR2 SYDVKM. This CDR3 comprises 13 residues. The CDR3 protein is CASILAGEETQYF. The CDR3 DNA reads TGTGCCAGCATTTTAGCGGGAGAGGAGACCCAGTACTTC. Complete variable domain (other parts from reference TRBV28 and TRBJ2-5): DVKVTQSSRYLVKRTGEKVFLECVQDMDHENMFWYRQDPGLGLRLIYFSYDVKMKEKGDIPEGYSVSREKKERFSLILESASTNQTSMYLCASILAGEETQYFGPGTRLLVL.

This clone has a single count. The rearrangement links TRBV10-3 to TRBJ1-5; TRBD1 matches 10 bases. V was clipped by 2 bases and J by 5 bases; unmatched bases: 9. Germline V lookup: CDR1 ENHRY, CDR2 SYGVKD. The CDR3 contains 17 residues. The CDR3 nucleotides are TGTGCCATCAGTGAGAATATGTATGGGACAGGGGATCAGCCCCAGCATTTT. Translating gives CAISENMYGTGDQPQHF.

This clone is a singleton in its sample. The chain is built from TRBV9 and TRBJ1-4; 9 nucleotides align to TRBD1. J was trimmed by 8 bases and V by 3 bases; bases with no gene match: 5. The CDR3 loop spans 14 amino acids. Germline V lookup: CDR1 SGDLS, CDR2 YYNGEE. CDR3 in amino acids: CASSGGQGREKLFF. The CDR3 nucleotides read TGTGCCAGCAGCGGGGGACAGGGCAGGGAAAAACTGTTTTTT.

The chain joins TRBV5-1 to TRBJ2-1, with a weak D call TRBD2 (6 bases). Germline-derived CDR1 and CDR2 are SGHRS and YFSETQ. V lost 3 bases and J lost 4, with 14 bases in between. The CDR3 sequence is 15 residues long. The CDR3 region is CASSSGSPAYNEQFF. In DNA, the CDR3 is TGCGCCAGCAGCTCCGGGAGCCCCGCTTACAATGAGCAGTTCTTC.

The chain joins TRBV28 to TRBJ1-2; D remains ambiguous. CDR3 length: 13 amino acids. Germline V gene lookup returns CDR1 MDHEN and CDR2 SYDVKM. V lost 5 bases and J 2 bases, leaving 9 bases between the germline ends. Here the CDR3 DNA reads TGTGCCAGCAGTAAAGAACCGAACTATGGCTACACCTTC. It specifies CASSKEPNYGYTF.

In this sample, this clone turned up once. This rearrangement joins TRBV19 to TRBJ1-1; D gene ambiguous. V was trimmed by 3 bases and J by 0 bases, leaving 5 bases between them. There are 13 residues in the CDR3. CDR1 and CDR2 from the germline V gene are LNHDA and SQIVND (reference sequence). The CDR3: CASSISLNTEAFF. The CDR3 region has the DNA TGTGCCAGTAGTATCTCCCTGAACACTGAAGCTTTCTTT.

The chain joins TRBV19 to TRBJ2-7; D ambiguous. The CDR3 covers 13 residues. Germline V lookup: CDR1 LNHDA, CDR2 SQIVND (reference sequence). Trimming pared 5 bases from V and 1 base from J, leaving 9 bases between. CDR3: CASSLAPSYEQYF. The CDR3 region has the DNA TGTGCCAGTAGTTTAGCCCCATCCTACGAGCAGTACTTC.

In nucleotides, the CDR3 is TGTGCCAGCAGTGATCAGGGTCGCAATCAGCCCCAGCATTTT. Its translation: CASSDQGRNQPQHF. V gene TRBV2 combines with J gene TRBJ1-5, with D perhaps TRBD1 (5 bases). The CDR3 is 14 residues long. V lost 3 bases, J lost 2 bases, and 8 bases lay in between. The germline V gene has CDR1 SNHLY and CDR2 FYNNEI.

With regard to this clone: Other DNA sequences from this sample encode an identical CDR3 as well. V gene TRBV28 combines with J gene TRBJ1-1; D not resolved. CDR1 is MDHEN and CDR2 is SYDVKM in the germline V gene. The CDR3 covers 12 residues. Trimming took off 2 bases at V and 4 bases at J, with 5 bases between the two ends. The CDR3 loop reads CASSLTGTEAFF. CDR3 in DNA: TGTGCCAGCAGTTTAACGGGCACTGAAGCTTTCTTT.

This clone showed up just once. This chain links TRBV28 with TRBJ1-3, with D possibly TRBD1 on 6 matching bases. Germline CDR1 is MDHEN and CDR2 is SYDVKM. The CDR3 totals 14 residues. Trimming shortened V by 2 bases and J by 6 bases, and 11 bases separated the two germline ends. CDR3 in DNA: TGTGCCAGCAGTTTAGTGGGGGCTCTAAACACCATATATTTT. Its translation: CASSLVGALNTIYF.

V gene TRBV19 combines with J gene TRBJ1-5, with 7 bases matching TRBD1. CDR3 length: 16 residues. Germline V lookup: CDR1 LNHDA, CDR2 SQIVND (reference sequence). After removal of 4 bases from V and 3 bases from J, the junction contained 9 bases not matched to a gene. In DNA, the CDR3 is TGTGCCAGTAGTAGCAGACAGGGAGACGACAATCAGCCCCAGCATTTT. It translates to CASSSRQGDDNQPQHF.

In this sample, this clone turned up once. The rearrangement uses TRBV28 and TRBJ1-1; D not resolved. V lost 8 bases to trimming and J lost 1 base, with 8 bases between them. This CDR3 comprises 12 residues. Germline V lookup: CDR1 MDHEN, CDR2 SYDVKM. This chain's CDR3 is CASGGENTEAFF. CDR3 DNA sequence: TGTGCCAGCGGTGGGGAGAACACTGAAGCTTTCTTT. Filled out from reference TRBV28 and TRBJ1-1, the complete variable domain reads DVKVTQSSRYLVKRTGEKVFLECVQDMDHENMFWYRQDPGLGLRLIYFSYDVKMKEKGDIPEGYSVSREKKERFSLILESASTNQTSMYLCASGGENTEAFFGQGTRLTVV.

This chain uses TRBV29-1 with TRBJ2-5; TRBD2 aligns across 7 bases. Trimming cost V 6 bases and J 3 bases; bases outside gene matches: 4. The CDR3 runs to 12 residues. CDR1 is SQVTM, CDR2 ANQGSEA, per germline. The CDR3 DNA reads TGCAGCGTCCTCCGGGGGGAAGAGACCCAGTACTTC. It specifies CSVLRGEETQYF.

This rearrangement joins TRBV5-6 to TRBJ1-4, with D uncertain. The germline V gene has CDR1 SGHDT and CDR2 YYEEEE. This CDR3 contains 14 residues. Trimming pared 0 bases from V and 5 bases from J, leaving 8 bases between. CDR3 residues: CASSLGRVNEKLFF. Here the CDR3 DNA reads TGTGCCAGCAGCTTGGGTAGGGTAAATGAAAAACTGTTTTTT.